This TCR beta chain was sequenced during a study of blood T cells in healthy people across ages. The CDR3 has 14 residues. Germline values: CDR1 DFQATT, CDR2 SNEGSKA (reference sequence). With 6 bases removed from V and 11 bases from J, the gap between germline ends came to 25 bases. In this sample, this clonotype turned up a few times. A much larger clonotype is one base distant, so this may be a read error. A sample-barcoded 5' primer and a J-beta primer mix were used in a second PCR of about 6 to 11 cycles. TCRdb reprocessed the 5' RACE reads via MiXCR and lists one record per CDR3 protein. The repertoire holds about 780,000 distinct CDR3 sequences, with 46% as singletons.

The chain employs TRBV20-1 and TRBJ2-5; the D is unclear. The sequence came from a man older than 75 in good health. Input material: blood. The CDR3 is CSAYPKNLGNEQYF. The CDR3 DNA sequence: TGCAGTGCGTACCCCAAGAACTTAGGGAATGAGCAGTACTTC.